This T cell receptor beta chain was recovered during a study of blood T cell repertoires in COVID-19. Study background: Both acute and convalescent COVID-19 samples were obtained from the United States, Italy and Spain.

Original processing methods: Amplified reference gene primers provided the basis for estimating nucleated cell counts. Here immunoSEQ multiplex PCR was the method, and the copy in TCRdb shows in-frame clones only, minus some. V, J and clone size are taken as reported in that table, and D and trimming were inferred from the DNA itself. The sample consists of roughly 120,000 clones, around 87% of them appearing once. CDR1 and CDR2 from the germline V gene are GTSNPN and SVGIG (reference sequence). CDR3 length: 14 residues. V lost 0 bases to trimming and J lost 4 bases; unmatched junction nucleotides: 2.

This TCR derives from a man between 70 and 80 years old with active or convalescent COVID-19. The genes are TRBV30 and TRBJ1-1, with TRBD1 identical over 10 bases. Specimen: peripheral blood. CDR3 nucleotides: TGTGCCTGGAGTGTACGGGACAGGGGCACTGAAGCTTTCTTT. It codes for CAWSVRDRGTEAFF. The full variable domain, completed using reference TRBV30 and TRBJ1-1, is SQTIHQWPATLVQPVGSPLSLECTVEGTSNPNLYWYRQAAGRGLQLLFYSVGIGQISSEVPQNLSASRPQDRQFILSSKKLLLSDSGFYLCAWSVRDRGTEAFFGQGTRLTVV.